This entry describes one T cell receptor beta chain. The data were taken from a study of blood T cell repertoires in COVID-19. Generated by immunoSEQ multiplex PCR, the TCRdb table keeps only in-frame clones and is missing some. This table has 350,000 to 450,000 clones, approximately 91% appearing once. V was trimmed by 5 bases and J by 1 base, leaving 20 bases between them. The CDR3 is made up of 17 amino acids. CDR1 and CDR2 (germline): MDHEN, SYDVKM. Sample: peripheral blood. This sequence joins TRBV28 and TRBJ1-1; tentative D call: TRBD1 (5 bases). The TCR comes from a woman between 35 and 50 years old with COVID-19, enrolled during active disease. In DNA form, the CDR3 reads TGTGCCAGCAGTCAGAGACAGTCTGGTTGGCCGAACACTGAAGCTTTCTTT. It is translated as CASSQRQSGWPNTEAFF.